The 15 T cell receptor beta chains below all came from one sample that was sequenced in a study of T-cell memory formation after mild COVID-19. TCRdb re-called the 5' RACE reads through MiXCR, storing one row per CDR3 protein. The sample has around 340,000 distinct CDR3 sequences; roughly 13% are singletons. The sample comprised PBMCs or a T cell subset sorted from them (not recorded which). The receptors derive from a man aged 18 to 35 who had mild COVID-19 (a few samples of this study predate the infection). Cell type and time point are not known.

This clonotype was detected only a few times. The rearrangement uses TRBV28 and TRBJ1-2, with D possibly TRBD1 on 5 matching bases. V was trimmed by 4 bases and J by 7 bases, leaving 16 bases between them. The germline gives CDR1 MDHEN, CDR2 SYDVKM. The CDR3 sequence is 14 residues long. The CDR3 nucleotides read TGTGCCAGCAGTTCGGTACCCCAGAGGGGTGGCTACACCTTC. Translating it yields CASSSVPQRGGYTF.

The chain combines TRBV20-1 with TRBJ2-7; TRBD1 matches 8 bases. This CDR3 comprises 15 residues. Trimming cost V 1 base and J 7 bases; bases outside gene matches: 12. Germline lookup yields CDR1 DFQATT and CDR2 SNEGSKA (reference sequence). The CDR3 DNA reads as TGCAGTGCTAGAGGCCGCAGGGGGCATTTAGGGGAGCAGTACTTC. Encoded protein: CSARGRRGHLGEQYF.

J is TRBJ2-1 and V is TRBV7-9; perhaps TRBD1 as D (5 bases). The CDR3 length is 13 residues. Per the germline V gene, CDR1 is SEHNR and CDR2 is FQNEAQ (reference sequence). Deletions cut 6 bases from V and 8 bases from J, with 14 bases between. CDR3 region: CASSQGLWDEQFF. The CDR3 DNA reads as TGTGCCAGCAGTCAGGGCCTCTGGGATGAGCAGTTCTTC.

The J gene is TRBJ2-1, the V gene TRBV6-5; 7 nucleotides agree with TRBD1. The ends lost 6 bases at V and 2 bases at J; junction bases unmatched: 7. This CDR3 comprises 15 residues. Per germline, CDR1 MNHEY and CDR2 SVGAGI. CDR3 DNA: TGTGCCAGCAGGACGACAGGGATCGCCTACAATGAGCAGTTCTTC. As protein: CASRTTGIAYNEQFF.

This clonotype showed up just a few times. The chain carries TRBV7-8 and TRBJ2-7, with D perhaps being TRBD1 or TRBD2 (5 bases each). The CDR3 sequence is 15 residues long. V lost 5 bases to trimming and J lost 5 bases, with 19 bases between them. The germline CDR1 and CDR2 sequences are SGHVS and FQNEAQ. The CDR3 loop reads CASSRYRGEKNEQYV. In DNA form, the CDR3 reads TGTGCCAGCAGCCGCTACCGGGGCGAAAAGAACGAGCAGTACGTC.

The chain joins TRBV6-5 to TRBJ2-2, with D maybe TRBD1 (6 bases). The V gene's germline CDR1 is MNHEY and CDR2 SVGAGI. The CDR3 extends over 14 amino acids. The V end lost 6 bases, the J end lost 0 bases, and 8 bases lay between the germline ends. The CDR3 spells CASSRQANTGELFF. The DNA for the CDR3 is TGTGCCAGCAGCCGACAGGCGAACACCGGGGAGCTGTTTTTT.

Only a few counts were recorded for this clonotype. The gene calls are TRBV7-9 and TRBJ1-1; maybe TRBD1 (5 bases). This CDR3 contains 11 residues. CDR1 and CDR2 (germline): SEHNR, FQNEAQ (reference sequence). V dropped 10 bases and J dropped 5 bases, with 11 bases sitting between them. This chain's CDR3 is CATRGSTEAFF. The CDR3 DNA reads TGTGCCACACGGGGGAGTACTGAAGCTTTCTTT.

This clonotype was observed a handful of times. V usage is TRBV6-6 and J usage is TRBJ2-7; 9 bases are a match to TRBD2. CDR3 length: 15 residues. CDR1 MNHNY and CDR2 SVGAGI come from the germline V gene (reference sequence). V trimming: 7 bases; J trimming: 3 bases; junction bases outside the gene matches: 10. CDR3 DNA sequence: TGTGCCAGCAAGACATCTAGCGGGGATTACTACGAGCAGTACTTC. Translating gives CASKTSSGDYYEQYF.

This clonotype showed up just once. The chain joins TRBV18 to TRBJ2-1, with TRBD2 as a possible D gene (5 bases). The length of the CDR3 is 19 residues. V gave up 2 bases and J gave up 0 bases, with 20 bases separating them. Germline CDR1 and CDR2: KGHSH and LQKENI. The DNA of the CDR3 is TGTGCCAGCTCACCAGCCGGGGTCATCCGCCCGAGCTCCTACAATGAGCAGTTCTTC. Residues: CASSPAGVIRPSSYNEQFF. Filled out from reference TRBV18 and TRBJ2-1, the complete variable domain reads NAGVMQNPRHLVRRRGQEARLRCSPMKGHSHVYWYRQLPEEGLKFMVYLQKENIIDESGMPKERFSAEFPKEGPSILRIQQVVRGDSAAYFCASSPAGVIRPSSYNEQFFGPGTRLTVL.

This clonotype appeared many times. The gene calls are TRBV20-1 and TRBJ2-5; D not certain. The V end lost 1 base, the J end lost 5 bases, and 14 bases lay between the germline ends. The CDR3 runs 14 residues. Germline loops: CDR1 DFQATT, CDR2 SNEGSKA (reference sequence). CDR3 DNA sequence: TGCAGTGCTAGAGGATCCCTCGCCGAGGAGACCCAGTACTTC. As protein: CSARGSLAEETQYF.

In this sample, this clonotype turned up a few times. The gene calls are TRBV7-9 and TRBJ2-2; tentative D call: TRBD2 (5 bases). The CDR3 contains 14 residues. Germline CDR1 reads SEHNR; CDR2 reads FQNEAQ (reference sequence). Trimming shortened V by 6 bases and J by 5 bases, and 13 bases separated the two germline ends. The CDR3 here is CASSPYRGTGELFF. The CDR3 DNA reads TGTGCCAGCAGTCCCTACAGAGGGACCGGGGAGCTGTTTTTT. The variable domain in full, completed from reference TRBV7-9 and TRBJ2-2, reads DTGVSQNPRHKITKRGQNVTFRCDPISEHNRLYWYRQTLGQGPEFLTYFQNEAQLEKSRLLSDRFSAERPKGSFSTLEIQRTEQGDSAMYLCASSPYRGTGELFFGEGSRLTVL.

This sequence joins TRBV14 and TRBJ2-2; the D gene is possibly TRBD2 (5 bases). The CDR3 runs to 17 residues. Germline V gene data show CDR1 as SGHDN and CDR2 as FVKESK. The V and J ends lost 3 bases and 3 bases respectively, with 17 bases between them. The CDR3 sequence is CASSHAFGEGYTGELFF. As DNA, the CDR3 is TGTGCCAGCAGCCATGCCTTCGGGGAAGGATACACCGGGGAGCTGTTTTTT.

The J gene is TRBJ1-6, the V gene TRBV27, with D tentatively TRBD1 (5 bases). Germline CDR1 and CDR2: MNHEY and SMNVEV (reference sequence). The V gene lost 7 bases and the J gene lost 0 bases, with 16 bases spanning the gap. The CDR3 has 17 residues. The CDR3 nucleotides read TGTGCCAGCACCCGGGGACGGTTGAGCTCCTATAATTCACCCCTCCACTTT. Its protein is CASTRGRLSSYNSPLHF.

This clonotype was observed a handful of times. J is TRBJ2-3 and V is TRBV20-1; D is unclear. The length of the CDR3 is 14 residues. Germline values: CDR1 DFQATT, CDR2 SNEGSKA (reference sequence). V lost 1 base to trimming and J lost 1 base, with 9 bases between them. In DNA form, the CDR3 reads TGCAGTGCTAGAGTCGTCGGTCGCACAGATACGCAGTATTTT. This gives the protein CSARVVGRTDTQYF.

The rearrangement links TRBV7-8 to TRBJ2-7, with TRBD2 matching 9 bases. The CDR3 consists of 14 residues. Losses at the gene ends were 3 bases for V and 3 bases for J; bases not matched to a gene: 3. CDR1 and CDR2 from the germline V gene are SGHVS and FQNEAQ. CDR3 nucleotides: TGTGCCAGCAGCTTGCGGGGGGGAGGCTACGAGCAGTACTTC. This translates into CASSLRGGGYEQYF.